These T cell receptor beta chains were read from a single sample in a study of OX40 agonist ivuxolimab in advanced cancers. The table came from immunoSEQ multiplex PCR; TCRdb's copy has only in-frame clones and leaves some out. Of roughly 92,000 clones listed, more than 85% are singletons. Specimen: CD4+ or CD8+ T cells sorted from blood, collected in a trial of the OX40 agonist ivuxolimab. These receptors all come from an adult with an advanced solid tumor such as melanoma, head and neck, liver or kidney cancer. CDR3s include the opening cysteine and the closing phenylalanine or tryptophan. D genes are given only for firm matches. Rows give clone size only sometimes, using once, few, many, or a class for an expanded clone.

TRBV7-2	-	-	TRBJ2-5	TGTGCCAGCAGCCCCGGGACACTTACTTTGGAGACCCAGTACTTC	CASSPGTLTLETQYF
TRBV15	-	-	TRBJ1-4	TGTGCCACCAGCAGAGAGGATTCGCGGGAGGATGAAAAACTGTTTTTT	CATSREDSREDEKLFF
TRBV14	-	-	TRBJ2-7	TGTGCCAGCAGCCAAGATGGGTTCCCCTACGAGCAGTACTTC	CASSQDGFPYEQYF
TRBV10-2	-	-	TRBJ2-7	TGCGCCAGCAGTGAGATAGGGACGGGACCGTCCTACGAGCAGTACTTC	CASSEIGTGPSYEQYF
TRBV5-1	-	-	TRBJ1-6	TGCGCCAGCAGCTCGAAAGGGACGGAAAGCTCCTATAATTCACCCCTCCACTTT	CASSSKGTESSYNSPLHF
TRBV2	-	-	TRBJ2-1	TGTGCCAGCACCCCTCCGGGCTACAATGAGCAGTTCTTC	CASTPPGYNEQFF
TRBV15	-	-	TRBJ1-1	TGTGCCACCAGCACTGCCTTTGAAGGTGAAGCTTTCTTT	CATSTAFEGEAFF
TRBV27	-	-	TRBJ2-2	TGTGCCAGCAGTTTCGTGGGGAACACCGGGGAGCTGTTTTTT	CASSFVGNTGELFF
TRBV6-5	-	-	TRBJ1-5	TGTGCCAGCAGTCCTCAATGGTGGCCCCAGCATTTT	CASSPQWWPQHF
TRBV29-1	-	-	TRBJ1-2	TGCAGCGTTGAAGATCCATATAACTATGGCTACACCTTC	CSVEDPYNYGYTF
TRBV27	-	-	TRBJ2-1	TGTGCCAGCAGTTTACAGTTCCGTACCTACAATGAGCAGTTCTTC	CASSLQFRTYNEQFF
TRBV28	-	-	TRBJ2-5	TGTGCCAGCAGTTTCAGTTTTTCACTAGCCGGAGAGACCCAGTACTTC	CASSFSFSLAGETQYF
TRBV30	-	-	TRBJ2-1	TGTGCCTGGAACCCCGCGACTAGGCCCCCTTACAATGAGCAGTTCTTC	CAWNPATRPPYNEQFF
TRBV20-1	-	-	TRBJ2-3	TGCAGTGGCGGCACAGATACGCAGTATTTT	CSGGTDTQYF
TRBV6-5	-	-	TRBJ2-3	TGTGCCAGCAGTGCCGACGTTCTAGGGGAGGATACGCAGTATTTT	CASSADVLGEDTQYF
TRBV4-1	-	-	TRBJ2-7	TGCGCCAGCAGCGCCCGGGACACCAGCTACGAGCAGTACTTC	CASSARDTSYEQYF
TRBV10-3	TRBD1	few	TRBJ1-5	TGTGCCATCAGTTCTCGGGACAGGGGGCCGGAGGGCAATCAGCCCCAGCATTTT	CAISSRDRGPEGNQPQHF
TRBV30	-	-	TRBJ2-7	TGTGCCTGGAGGGTCAATCGTTACGAGCAGTACTTC	CAWRVNRYEQYF